Sequencing of this TCR beta chain was carried out in a study of blood T cell repertoires in COVID-19. As for the study in general: T cells, B-cell-depleted T cells, or PBMCs provided the cDNA or gDNA that served as material.

CDR1 is KGHSH and CDR2 is LQKENI in the germline V gene. V trimming: 6 bases; J trimming: 5 bases; junction bases outside the gene matches: 2. This CDR3 has 12 residues. Per the study methods: Amplification with reference gene primers provided the estimates of nucleated cell counts. Data came from immunoSEQ multiplex PCR; TCRdb stores just in-frame clones and leaves some out. V, J and clone size are taken as reported in that table, and D and trimming were inferred from the DNA itself. Of under 30,000 clones listed, approximately 86% were seen once; the top ten hold roughly a sixth. Sequencing was performed on peripheral blood. The TCR comes from a human donor with acute or convalescent COVID-19. The donor label of this sample is uncertain. The J gene is TRBJ2-7, the V gene TRBV18; the match to TRBD1 covers 9 bases. The DNA of the CDR3 is TGTGCCAGCTCGGGACAGGGCAACGAGCAGTACTTC. Encoded protein: CASSGQGNEQYF.